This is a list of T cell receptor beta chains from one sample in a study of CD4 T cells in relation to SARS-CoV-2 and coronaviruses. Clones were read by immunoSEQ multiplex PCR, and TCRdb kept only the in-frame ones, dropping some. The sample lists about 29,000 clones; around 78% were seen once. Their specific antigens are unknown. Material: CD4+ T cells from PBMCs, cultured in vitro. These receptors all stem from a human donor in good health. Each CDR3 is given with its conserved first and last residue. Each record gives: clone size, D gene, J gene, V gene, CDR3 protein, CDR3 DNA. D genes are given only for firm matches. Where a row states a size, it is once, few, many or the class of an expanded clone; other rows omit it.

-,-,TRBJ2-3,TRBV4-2,CASSPLADADTQYF,TGTGCCAGCAGCCCCCTCGCAGATGCAGATACGCAGTATTTT
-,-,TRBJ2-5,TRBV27,CASSIGSLWETQYF,TGTGCCAGCAGTATCGGTTCTCTCTGGGAGACCCAGTACTTC
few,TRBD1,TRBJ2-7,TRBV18,CASSTRDRVAYEQYF,TGTGCCAGCTCAACCCGGGACAGGGTCGCCTACGAGCAGTACTTC
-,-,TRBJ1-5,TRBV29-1,CSVDLGGDQPQHF,TGCAGCGTTGACCTCGGGGGTGACCAGCCCCAGCATTTT
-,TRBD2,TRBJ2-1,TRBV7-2,CASSLVGGGIDEQFF,TGTGCCAGCAGCTTAGTTGGGGGGGGGATCGATGAGCAGTTCTTC
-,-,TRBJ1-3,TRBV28,CASSFDRSSRSGNTIYF,TGTGCCAGCAGTTTTGACAGGTCCTCCCGCTCTGGAAACACCATATATTTT
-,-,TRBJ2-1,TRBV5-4,CASSLGSGDGNEQFF,TGTGCCAGCAGCTTGGGGTCAGGGGACGGCAATGAGCAGTTCTTC
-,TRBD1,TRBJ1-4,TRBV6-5,CASSYSGQGNEKLFF,TGTGCCAGCAGTTACTCGGGACAGGGAAACGAAAAACTGTTTTTT
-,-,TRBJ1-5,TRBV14,CASSQGGAGWPQHF,TGTGCCAGCAGCCAAGGCGGAGCCGGGTGGCCCCAGCATTTT
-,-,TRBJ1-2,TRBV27,CASSLSARGGYTF,TGTGCCAGCAGTTTATCCGCGAGGGGTGGCTACACCTTC
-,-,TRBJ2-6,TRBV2,CASPKASGANVLTF,TGTGCCAGCCCCAAAGCCTCTGGGGCCAACGTCCTGACTTTC
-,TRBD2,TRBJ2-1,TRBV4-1,CASSQDRAGWAVYEQFF,TGCGCCAGCAGCCAAGACCGAGCGGGATGGGCCGTCTATGAGCAGTTCTTC
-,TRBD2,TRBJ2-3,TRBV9,CASSVGGGLGYSTDTQYF,TGTGCCAGCAGCGTAGGGGGGGGACTAGGATATAGCACAGATACGCAGTATTTT
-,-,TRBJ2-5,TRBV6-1,CASSELAVKSQETQYF,TGTGCCAGCAGTGAATTGGCAGTTAAGAGTCAAGAGACCCAGTACTTC
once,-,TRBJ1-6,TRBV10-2,CASSERRINSPLHF,TGCGCCAGCAGTGAGCGACGTATTAATTCACCCCTCCACTTT
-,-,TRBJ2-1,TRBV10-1,CASSDSGSNEQFF,TGCGCCAGCAGTGATTCCGGGTCTAATGAGCAGTTCTTC
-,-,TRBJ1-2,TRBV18,CASSMGSGYGYTF,TGTGCCAGCTCAATGGGGTCTGGCTATGGCTACACCTTC
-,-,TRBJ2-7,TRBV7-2,CASSLLTDRGIEQYF,TGTGCCAGCAGCTTACTTACCGACCGCGGAATCGAGCAGTACTTC
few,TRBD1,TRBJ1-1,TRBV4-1,CASSQLRGTGGPRTEAFF,TGCGCCAGCAGCCAACTAAGGGGAACAGGGGGGCCGAGAACTGAAGCTTTCTTT
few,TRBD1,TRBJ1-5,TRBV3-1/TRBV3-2,CASSQYLQGAGQPQHF,TGTGCCAGCAGCCAATACTTACAGGGGGCTGGACAGCCCCAGCATTTT
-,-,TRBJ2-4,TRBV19,CASSSPGHKNIQYF,TGTGCCAGTAGTAGCCCGGGACACAAAAACATTCAGTACTTC
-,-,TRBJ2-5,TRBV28,CASSRFGTRLGKTQYF,TGTGCCAGCAGTAGGTTCGGGACAAGGCTGGGGAAGACCCAGTACTTC
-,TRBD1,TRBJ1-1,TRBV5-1,CASSLGTTGGSYTEAFF,TGCGCCAGCAGCTTGGGAACTACAGGGGGCTCTTACACTGAAGCTTTCTTT
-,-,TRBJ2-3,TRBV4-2,CASSQDRQGLSTDTQYF,TGTGCCAGCAGCCAAGACCGGCAGGGCCTTAGCACAGATACGCAGTATTTT
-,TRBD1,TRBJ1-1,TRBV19,CASSIGRTGANTEAFF,TGTGCCAGTAGTATAGGGCGGACAGGGGCGAACACTGAAGCTTTCTTT
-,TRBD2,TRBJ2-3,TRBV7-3,CASRRGGLAGGDTDTQYF,TGTGCCAGCAGACGAGGGGGACTAGCGGGGGGCGACACAGATACGCAGTATTTT
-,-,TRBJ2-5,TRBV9,CASSVGSASQETQYF,TGTGCCAGCAGCGTAGGCAGCGCGTCCCAAGAGACCCAGTACTTC
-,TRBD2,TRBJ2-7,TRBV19,CASSLPGLAGAEQYF,TGTGCCAGTAGTCTCCCGGGACTAGCGGGAGCCGAGCAGTACTTC
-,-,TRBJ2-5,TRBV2,CASKLGETQYF,TGTGCCAGCAAGCTGGGGGAGACCCAGTACTTC
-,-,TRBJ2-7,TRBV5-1,CASSLVGGATYEQYF,TGCGCCAGCAGCTTGGTAGGGGGGGCCACCTACGAGCAGTACTTC
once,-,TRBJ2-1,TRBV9,CASSVDGNEQFF,TGTGCCAGCAGCGTAGATGGCAATGAGCAGTTCTTC
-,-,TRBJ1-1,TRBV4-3,CASSQEHLGSEAFF,TGCGCCAGCAGCCAAGAACATTTAGGGTCAGAAGCTTTCTTT
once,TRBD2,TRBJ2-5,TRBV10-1,CAPPHRLAGVQETQYF,TGCGCCCCCCCCCACCGGCTAGCGGGGGTCCAAGAGACCCAGTACTTC
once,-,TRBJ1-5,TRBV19,CASSISWGSQHF,TGTGCCAGTAGTATATCTTGGGGGTCCCAGCATTTT
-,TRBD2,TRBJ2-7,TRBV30,CAWSRAGGGYEQYF,TGTGCCTGGAGTAGAGCTGGCGGGGGGTACGAGCAGTACTTC
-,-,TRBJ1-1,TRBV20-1,CSANPNTEAFF,TGCAGTGCAAATCCGAACACTGAAGCTTTCTTT
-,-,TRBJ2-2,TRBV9,CASSPRGGETGELFF,TGTGCCAGCAGCCCCAGGGGGGGGGAGACCGGGGAGCTGTTTTTT
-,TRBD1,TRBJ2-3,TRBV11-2,CASSLDPGTVRTDTQYF,TGTGCCAGCAGCTTGGATCCCGGGACAGTCCGCACAGATACGCAGTATTTT
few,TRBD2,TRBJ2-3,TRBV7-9,CASSLAREATDTQYF,TGTGCCAGCAGCCTCGCCCGGGAGGCAACAGATACGCAGTATTTT
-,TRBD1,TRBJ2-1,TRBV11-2,CASSPDRGSYNEQFF,TGTGCCAGCAGCCCTGACAGGGGTTCCTACAATGAGCAGTTCTTC
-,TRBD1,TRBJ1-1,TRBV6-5,CASRGTGLNTEAFF,TGTGCCAGCAGGGGGACAGGATTGAACACTGAAGCTTTCTTT
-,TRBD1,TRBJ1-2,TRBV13,CASSFDREYGYTF,TGTGCCAGCAGCTTTGACAGGGAATATGGCTACACCTTC
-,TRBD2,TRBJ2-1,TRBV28,CASMLGLAGLVEQFF,TGTGCCAGCATGTTGGGACTAGCGGGTTTGGTGGAGCAGTTCTTC
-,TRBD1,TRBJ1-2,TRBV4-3,CASSQDTGGGYGYTF,TGCGCCAGCAGCCAAGATACAGGGGGTGGGTATGGCTACACCTTC
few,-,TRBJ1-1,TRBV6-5,CASSPWAEGTEAFF,TGTGCCAGCAGTCCCTGGGCCGAGGGCACTGAAGCTTTCTTT
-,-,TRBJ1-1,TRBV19,CASSTLGRGNTEAFF,TGTGCCAGTAGTACGCTGGGAAGGGGGAACACTGAAGCTTTCTTT
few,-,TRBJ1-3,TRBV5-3,CARSMHDSGNTIYF,TGTGCCAGAAGCATGCATGACTCTGGAAACACCATATATTTT
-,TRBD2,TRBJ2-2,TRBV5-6,CASRLAGGMSTGELFF,TGTGCCAGCAGACTAGCGGGGGGGATGAGCACCGGGGAGCTGTTTTTT
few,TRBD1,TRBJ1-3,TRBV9,CASSPGEGAFSGNTIYF,TGTGCCAGCAGCCCTGGGGAGGGGGCCTTCTCTGGAAACACCATATATTTT
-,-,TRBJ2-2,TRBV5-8,CASSPYTFTGELFF,TGTGCCAGCAGCCCCTACACCTTCACCGGGGAGCTGTTTTTT
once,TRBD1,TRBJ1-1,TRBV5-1,CASSLEGAYTEAFF,TGCGCCAGCAGCTTGGAGGGGGCGTACACTGAAGCTTTCTTT
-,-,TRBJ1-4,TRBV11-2,CASSLDREGTVDEKLFF,TGTGCCAGCAGCTTAGATCGTGAGGGAACAGTGGATGAAAAACTGTTTTTT
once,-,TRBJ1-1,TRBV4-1,CASSQVVGLNTEAFF,TGCGCCAGCAGCCAAGTAGTAGGACTGAACACTGAAGCTTTCTTT
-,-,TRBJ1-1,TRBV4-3,CASSQSGGGRSTEAFF,TGCGCCAGCAGCCAGTCGGGCGGGGGGCGTAGCACTGAAGCTTTCTTT
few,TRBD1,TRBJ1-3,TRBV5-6,CASSRTGQGPAGNTIYF,TGTGCCAGCAGCCGGACGGGACAGGGGCCTGCTGGAAACACCATATATTTT
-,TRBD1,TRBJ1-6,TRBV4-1,CASSQTGLSDSPLHF,TGCGCCAGCAGCCAGACAGGGCTTTCGGATTCACCCCTCCACTTT
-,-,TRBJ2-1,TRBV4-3,CASSQTGRSGEQFF,TGCGCCAGCAGCCAGACAGGCCGTTCAGGTGAGCAGTTCTTC
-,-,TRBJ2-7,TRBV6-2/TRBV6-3,CASSYSAPPLYEQYF,TGTGCCAGCAGTTACTCCGCGCCCCCTCTCTACGAGCAGTACTTC
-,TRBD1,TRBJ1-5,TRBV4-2,CASSQRGQVSNQPQHF,TGTGCCAGCAGCCAACGGGGACAGGTCAGCAATCAGCCCCAGCATTTT